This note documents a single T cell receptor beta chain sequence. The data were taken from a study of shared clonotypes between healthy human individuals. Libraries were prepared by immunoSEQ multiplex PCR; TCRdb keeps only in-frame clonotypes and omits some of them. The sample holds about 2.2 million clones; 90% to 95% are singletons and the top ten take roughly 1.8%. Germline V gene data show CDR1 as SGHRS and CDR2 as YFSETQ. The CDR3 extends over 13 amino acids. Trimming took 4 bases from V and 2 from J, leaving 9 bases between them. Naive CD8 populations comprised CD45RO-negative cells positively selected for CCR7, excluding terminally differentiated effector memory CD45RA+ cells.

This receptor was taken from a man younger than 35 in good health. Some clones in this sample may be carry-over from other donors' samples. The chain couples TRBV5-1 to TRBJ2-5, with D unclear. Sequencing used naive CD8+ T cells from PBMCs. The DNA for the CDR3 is TGCGCCAGCAGCGGGGAAAATCAAGAGACCCAGTACTTC. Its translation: CASSGENQETQYF. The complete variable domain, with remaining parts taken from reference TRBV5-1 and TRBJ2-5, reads KAGVTQTPRYLIKTRGQQVTLSCSPISGHRSVSWYQQTPGQGLQFLFEYFSETQRNKGNFPGRFSGRQFSNSRSEMNVSTLELGDSALYLCASSGENQETQYFGPGTRLLVL.